Listed below are T cell receptor beta chains from one sample, sequenced in a study of CD8+CD57+ T cells in acquired aplastic anemia. Via MiXCR, TCRdb re-called the reads, giving one row per CDR3 protein. The table lists about 270,000 distinct CDR3 sequences, 45% to 65% of them singletons. Sequencing was carried out using sorted CD4+, CD8+, or CD8+CD57+ T cells (not recorded which) from PBMCs. The receptors here all came from a human donor with severe aplastic anemia or a healthy control (not recorded which). The conserved cysteine and the conserved F or W are not part of the CDR3 here.

v_call cdr3_aa
TRBV10-3 AISVGLLNTEAF
TRBV19 ASSTRQSSPLH
TRBV20-1 SADRQGFNEQY
TRBV7-3 ASSLTTGVGEKLF
TRBV5-1 ASSLVVTSTDTQY
TRBV7-7 ASSSSLAGEGETQY
TRBV7-9 ASRIDRLNTEAF
TRBV19 ASSPWGSHEAF
TRBV10-1 ARTLAGGKKLF
TRBV7-2 ASSLSTSGGAEQY
TRBV15 ATSRAANSYNEQF
TRBV20-1 SARDGGPNEKLF
TRBV10-3 AIRDREEVNTEAF
TRBV7-6 ASSLALERGGGEQY
TRBV29-1 SVDIRQPTSTDTQY
TRBV12-3/TRBV12-4 ASRERLDQPQH
TRBV7-9 ASSPSGGNEQY
TRBV25-1 ASSSGQVYGYT
TRBV9 ASSPGGGRETQY
TRBV29-1 SVEWADTQY
TRBV20-1 SASSDMGLIQKTEAF
TRBV5-1 ASSPIGGETQY
TRBV7-2 ASSLSVLAGDETQY
TRBV7-6 ASSLGNTSPLH
TRBV24-1 ATSDPSGTVSTGELF
TRBV7-2 ASSFSGGAEEQY
TRBV15 ATSRDLGAIYNSPLH
TRBV15 ATSRGWSSNQTQH
TRBV29-1 SVATDDNSNQPQH
TRBV15 ATSRAGGEQY
TRBV19 ASSIYTEAF
TRBV10-1 ASSETQGKLGNTEAF
TRBV6-1 ASMGSGIANTEAF
TRBV9 ASSVSGGAKY
TRBV7-6 ASSLAGTASSPSYNEQF
TRBV9 ASSVEALTDTQY
TRBV20-1 SARAGSYEQY
TRBV7-9 ASAGGSSEKLF
TRBV6-2/TRBV6-3 ASNPPDRAEQF
TRBV19 ASTDRGPDSPQH
TRBV25-1 ASSEPGQVRPGYT
TRBV29-1 SVVKGTSSYEQY
TRBV9 ASSSRSDTQY
TRBV20-1 SASQGGYEQY